This TCR beta chain was captured by sequencing in a study of T-cell reconstitution after alpha-beta-depleted transplantation in children. Researchers prepared the TCRbeta library using unique molecular identifiers, the study reports. MiXCR, applied by TCRdb to the PCR reads, yields one record per CDR3 protein. The data show some 490,000 distinct CDR3 sequences, around 13% seen once. The germline V gene encodes CDR1 MDHEN and CDR2 SYDVKM. CDR3 length: 14 amino acids. After removal of 7 bases from V and 6 bases from J, the junction contained 9 bases not matched to a gene. The source material was PBMCs from the stem cell graft donor, sampled from the stem cell graft. The J gene is TRBJ2-7, the V gene TRBV28; TRBD2 matches 10 bases. This TCR was recovered from a human donor who donated a stem cell graft to a child with combined immunodeficiency. The CDR3 DNA is TGTGCCAGCACCCCGAGCGGGGGGGCCCGCGAGCAGTACTTC. Protein sequence: CASTPSGGAREQYF.